This T cell receptor (beta chain) stems from a study of blood T cell repertoires in COVID-19 (dated by TCRdb to about 2020). For the wider study: The collaborator samples originated in the United States, Italy and Spain and spanned the acute and convalescent phases of COVID-19. The prospective study material was composed of cDNA or gDNA derived from T cells, B-cell-depleted T cells, or PBMCs. Subjects who had been exposed to COVID-19, were actively infected with it, or had recovered from it provided the deeply sampled blood TCRbeta repertoires that made up the dataset. The repertoires were made available in a free public database intended to serve as a resource for research on the immune response to SARS-CoV-2. The samples were drawn from two sources: the first 160 participants of the ongoing ImmuneRACE study, and over 1,000 subjects contributed by 6 global collaborators. The sample metadata nearly always contained a de-identified subject ID, COVID-19 status, age in years and sex. HLA class I and class II types, where available, came from metadata supplied by the sample provider rather than from assay-based typing. The paper's findings and limits, for the study overall: The quantity of clinical and demographic metadata differed by source and by participant and was supplied without curation.

V is pruned by 7 bases and J by 5 bases, leaving 10 bases of the junction without a gene match. Counted from cysteine to phenylalanine, this CDR3 has 17 amino acids. The sequence is cut down to CDR3 DNA, 51 bases in frame from base 1. From the germline V gene (reference sequence), CDR1 is LNHDA and CDR2 is SQIVND. To note about this clone: The antigen it binds to is not known. Base-call qualities are not available, and no considerably larger clone is one nucleotide away.

TCRbeta CDR3 regions were amplified from genomic DNA by means of the immunoSEQ Assay, a bias-controlled multiplex PCR. From the authors' description of their analysis: The number of nucleated cells in each sample was estimated by amplification of reference gene primers within the assay. Sequence reads were collapsed and filtered to measure the absolute abundance of every unique TCRbeta CDR3 rearrangement. For each sample, productive Simpson clonality was calculated by taking the square root of Simpson's diversity index across productive rearrangements. In its TCRdb copy, this immuneACCESS table keeps in-frame sequences only and misses some clones. Where compared with another copy, unresolved V genes explain less than half of these, and the others have no known cause. V and J calls and clone size are those listed in that table; D and trimming were worked out from the DNA. This sample has 400,000 to 450,000 clones in its table, and 89% of those were observed once. The ten largest account for 1.5% to 1.8% of the sample.

At one collaborating source in Seattle, patients were enrolled during active infection and were followed longitudinally through the course of disease. Whole blood was collected in K2EDTA tubes by collaborating institutions according to the institutions' own protocols. Collaborator samples were shipped for TCRbeta analysis as frozen whole blood, isolated PBMCs, or DNA extracted from either sample type. The sample taken for sequencing was peripheral blood. This clonotype originated in a woman aged 35 to 49 with COVID-19, enrolled during active disease. The chain is made from TRBV19 and TRBJ2-2; TRBD2 fits 13 bases in the junction. The CDR3 has the sequence CASKGGLAGPLTGELFF. The DNA sequence is given as TGTGCCAGTAAGGGGGGACTAGCGGGGCCCCTGACCGGGGAGCTGTTTTTT.